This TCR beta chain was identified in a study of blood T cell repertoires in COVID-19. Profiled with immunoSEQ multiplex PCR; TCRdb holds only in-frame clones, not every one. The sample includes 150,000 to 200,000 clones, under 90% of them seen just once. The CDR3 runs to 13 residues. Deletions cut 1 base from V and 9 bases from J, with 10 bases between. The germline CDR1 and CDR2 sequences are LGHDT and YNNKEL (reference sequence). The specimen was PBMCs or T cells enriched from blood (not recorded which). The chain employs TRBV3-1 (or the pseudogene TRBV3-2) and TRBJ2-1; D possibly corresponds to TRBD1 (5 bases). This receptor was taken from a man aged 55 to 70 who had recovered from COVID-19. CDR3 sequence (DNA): TGTGCCAGCAGCCAAGTGCGTCAGGGTGAGCAGTTCTTC. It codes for CASSQVRQGEQFF.